This T cell receptor (beta chain) stems from a study of T cells in Graves' hyperthyroidism and ophthalmopathy. Amplification of TCR beta CDR3 regions used RNA as the template. The HTBI primer set was used in a first-round RT-PCR of the TCR CDR3. TCRdb re-called the multiplex PCR reads through MiXCR, storing one row per CDR3 protein. The data contain more than 500,000 distinct CDR3 sequences, more than 45% of them singletons. Looked up from germline, CDR1 is SNHLY and CDR2 is FYNNEI. The CDR3 runs to 15 residues. The sequence came from an adult woman with Graves' disease, either hyperthyroidism or ophthalmopathy (not recorded which). The J gene is TRBJ2-7, the V gene TRBV2; 8 nucleotides agree with TRBD2. Source material: peripheral blood or thyroid tissue (not recorded which). The CDR3 DNA reads TGTGCTAGAGACCTGCGGCGGGAGGTGACCTACGAGCAGTACTTC. It is translated as CARDLRREVTYEQYF.